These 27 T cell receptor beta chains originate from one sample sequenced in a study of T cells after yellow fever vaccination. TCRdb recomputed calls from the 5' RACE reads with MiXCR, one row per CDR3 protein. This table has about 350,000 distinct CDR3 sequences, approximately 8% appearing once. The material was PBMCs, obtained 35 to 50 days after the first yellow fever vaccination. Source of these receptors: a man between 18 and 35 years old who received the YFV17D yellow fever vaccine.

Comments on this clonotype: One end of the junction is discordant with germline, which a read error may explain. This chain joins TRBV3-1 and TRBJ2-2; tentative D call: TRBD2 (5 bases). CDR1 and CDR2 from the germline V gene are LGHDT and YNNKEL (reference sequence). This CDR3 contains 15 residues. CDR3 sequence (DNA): TGTGCCAGCAGCCAAGTCCCCGGAAGCGCCGGGGAGCCGTTTTTT. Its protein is CASSQVPGSAGEPFF.

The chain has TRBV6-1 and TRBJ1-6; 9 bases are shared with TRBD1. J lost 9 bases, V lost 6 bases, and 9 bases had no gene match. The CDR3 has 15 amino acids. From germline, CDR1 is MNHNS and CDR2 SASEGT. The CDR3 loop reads CASRLSDRGSSPLHF. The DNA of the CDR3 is TGTGCCAGCAGACTTTCGGACAGGGGAAGTTCACCCCTCCACTTT.

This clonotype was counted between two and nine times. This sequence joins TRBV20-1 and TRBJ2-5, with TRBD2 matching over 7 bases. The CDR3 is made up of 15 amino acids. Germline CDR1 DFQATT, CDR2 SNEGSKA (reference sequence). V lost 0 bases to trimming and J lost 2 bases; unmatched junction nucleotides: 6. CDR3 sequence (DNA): TGCAGTGCTAGAGATGTATCGGGGGGACAAGAGACCCAGTACTTC. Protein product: CSARDVSGGQETQYF.

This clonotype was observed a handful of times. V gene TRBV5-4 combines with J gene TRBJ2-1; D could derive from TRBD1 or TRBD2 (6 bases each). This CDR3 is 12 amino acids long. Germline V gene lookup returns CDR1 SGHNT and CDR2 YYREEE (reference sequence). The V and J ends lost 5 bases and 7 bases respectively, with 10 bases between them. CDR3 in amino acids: CASRKGGNEQFF. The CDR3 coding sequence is TGTGCCAGCAGGAAAGGGGGGAATGAGCAGTTCTTC.

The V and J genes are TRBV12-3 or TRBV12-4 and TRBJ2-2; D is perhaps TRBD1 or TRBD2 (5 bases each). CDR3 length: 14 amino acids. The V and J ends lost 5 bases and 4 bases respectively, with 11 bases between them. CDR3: CASSPGRFTGELFF. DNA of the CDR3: TGTGCCAGCAGTCCGGGACGATTCACCGGGGAGCTGTTTTTT.

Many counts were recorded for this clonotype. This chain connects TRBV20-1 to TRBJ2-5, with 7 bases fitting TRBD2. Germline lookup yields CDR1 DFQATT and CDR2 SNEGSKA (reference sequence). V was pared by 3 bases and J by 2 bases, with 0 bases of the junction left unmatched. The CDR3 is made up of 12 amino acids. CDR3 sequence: CSASGGQETQYF. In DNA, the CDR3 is TGCAGTGCTAGCGGGGGGCAAGAGACCCAGTACTTC.

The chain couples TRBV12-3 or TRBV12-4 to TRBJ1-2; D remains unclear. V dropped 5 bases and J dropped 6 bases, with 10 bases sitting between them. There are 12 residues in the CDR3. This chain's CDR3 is CASSAVLHGYTF. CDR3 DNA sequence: TGTGCCAGCAGTGCCGTTTTGCATGGCTACACCTTC.

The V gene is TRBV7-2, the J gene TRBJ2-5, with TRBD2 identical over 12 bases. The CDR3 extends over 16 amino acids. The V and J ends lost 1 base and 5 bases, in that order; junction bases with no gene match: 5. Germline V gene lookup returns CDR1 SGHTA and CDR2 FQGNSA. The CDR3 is CASSLVLAGGWETQYF. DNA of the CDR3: TGTGCCAGCAGCTTAGTACTAGCGGGGGGCTGGGAGACCCAGTACTTC.

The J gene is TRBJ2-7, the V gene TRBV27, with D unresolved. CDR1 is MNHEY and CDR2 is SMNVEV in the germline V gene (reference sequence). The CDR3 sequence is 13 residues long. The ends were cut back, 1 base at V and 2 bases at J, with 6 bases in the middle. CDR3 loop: CASSLFLTYEQYF. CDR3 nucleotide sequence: TGTGCCAGCAGTTTATTCCTTACCTACGAGCAGTACTTC.

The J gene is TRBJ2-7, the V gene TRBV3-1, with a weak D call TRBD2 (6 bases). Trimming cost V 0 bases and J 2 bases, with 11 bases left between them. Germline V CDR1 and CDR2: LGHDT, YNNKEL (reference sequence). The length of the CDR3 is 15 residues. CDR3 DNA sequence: TGTGCCAGCAGCCAAGATGAAGCGGGTACCTACGAGCAGTACTTC. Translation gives CASSQDEAGTYEQYF.

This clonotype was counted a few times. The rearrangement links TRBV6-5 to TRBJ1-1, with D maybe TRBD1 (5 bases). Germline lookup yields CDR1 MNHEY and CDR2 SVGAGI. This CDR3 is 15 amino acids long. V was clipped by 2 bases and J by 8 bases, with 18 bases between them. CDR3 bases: TGTGCCAGCAGTTACACGGCCTTAAAGACAGTCGAAGCTTTCTTT. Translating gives CASSYTALKTVEAFF.

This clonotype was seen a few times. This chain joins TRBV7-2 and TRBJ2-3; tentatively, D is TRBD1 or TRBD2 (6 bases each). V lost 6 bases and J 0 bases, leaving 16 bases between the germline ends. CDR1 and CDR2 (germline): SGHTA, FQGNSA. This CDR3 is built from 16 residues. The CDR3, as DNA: TGTGCCAGCAGGACGGGGGCGGGTGTTAGCACAGATACGCAGTATTTT. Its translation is CASRTGAGVSTDTQYF.

In DNA, the CDR3 is TGTGCCAGTAGATACTTACAGGGAACCGCCCAGTCCGGGGAGCTGTTTTTT. Amino acids: CASRYLQGTAQSGELFF. The chain is built from TRBV19 and TRBJ2-2, with D tentatively TRBD1 (6 bases). From germline, CDR1 is LNHDA and CDR2 SQIVND (reference sequence). The CDR3 runs 17 residues. The germline V and J ends were trimmed by 6 bases and 6 bases, with 23 bases remaining between them.

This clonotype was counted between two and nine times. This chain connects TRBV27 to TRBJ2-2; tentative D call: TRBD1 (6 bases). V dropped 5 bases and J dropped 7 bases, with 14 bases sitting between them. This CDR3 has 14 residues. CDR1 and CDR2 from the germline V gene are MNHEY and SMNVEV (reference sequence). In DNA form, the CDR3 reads TGTGCCAGCAGTCCCTTACAGGGAATCGGGGAGCTGTTTTTT. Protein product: CASSPLQGIGELFF.

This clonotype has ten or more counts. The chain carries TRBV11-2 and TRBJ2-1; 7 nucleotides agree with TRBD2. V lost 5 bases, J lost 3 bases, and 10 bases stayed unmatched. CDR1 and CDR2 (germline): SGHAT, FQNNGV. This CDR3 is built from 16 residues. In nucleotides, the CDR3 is TGTGCCAGCAGCACGACCTGGGGGGGGAACTACAATGAGCAGTTCTTC. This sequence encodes CASSTTWGGNYNEQFF.

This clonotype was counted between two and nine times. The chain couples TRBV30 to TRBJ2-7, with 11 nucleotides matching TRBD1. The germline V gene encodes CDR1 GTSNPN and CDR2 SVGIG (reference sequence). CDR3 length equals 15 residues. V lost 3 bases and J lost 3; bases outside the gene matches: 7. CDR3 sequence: CAWRHRDRGFYEQYF. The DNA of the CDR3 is TGTGCCTGGAGGCACCGGGACAGGGGGTTCTACGAGCAGTACTTC. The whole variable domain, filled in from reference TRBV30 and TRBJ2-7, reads SQTIHQWPATLVQPVGSPLSLECTVEGTSNPNLYWYRQAAGRGLQLLFYSVGIGQISSEVPQNLSASRPQDRQFILSSKKLLLSDSGFYLCAWRHRDRGFYEQYFGPGTRLTVT.

CDR3 coding DNA: TGCGCCAGCAACCTTTGGCCGGGGAGCTCCGAGCAGTACGTC. It yields the protein CASNLWPGSSEQYV. The chain joins TRBV5-1 to TRBJ2-7, with D perhaps matching TRBD2 (5 bases). The CDR3 is 14 amino acids. Germline V CDR1 and CDR2: SGHRS, YFSETQ. Trimming pared 6 bases from V and 6 bases from J, leaving 19 bases between.

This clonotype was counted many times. The CDR3 sequence: CASSLIPRTGRTGELFF. CDR3 DNA: TGTGCCAGCAGTTTAATCCCCCGGACAGGGCGGACCGGGGAGCTGTTTTTT. V usage is TRBV28 and J usage is TRBJ2-2; 8 bases match TRBD1. From germline, CDR1 is MDHEN and CDR2 SYDVKM. CDR3 length: 17 residues. J was trimmed by 5 bases and V by 2 bases; bases with no gene match: 10.

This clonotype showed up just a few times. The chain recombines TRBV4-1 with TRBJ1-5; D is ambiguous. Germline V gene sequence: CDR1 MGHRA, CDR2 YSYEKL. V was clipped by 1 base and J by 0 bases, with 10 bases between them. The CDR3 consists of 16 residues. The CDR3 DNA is TGCGCCAGCAGCCAAGGGCTCGGATATAGCAATCAGCCCCAGCATTTT. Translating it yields CASSQGLGYSNQPQHF.

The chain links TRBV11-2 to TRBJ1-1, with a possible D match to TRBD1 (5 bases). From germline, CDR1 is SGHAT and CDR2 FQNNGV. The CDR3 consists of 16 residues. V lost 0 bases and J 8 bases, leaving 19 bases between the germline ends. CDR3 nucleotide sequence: TGTGCCAGCAGCTTAGATCAGGGCCAGGGTGGTCCCGAAGCTTTCTTT. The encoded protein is CASSLDQGQGGPEAFF.

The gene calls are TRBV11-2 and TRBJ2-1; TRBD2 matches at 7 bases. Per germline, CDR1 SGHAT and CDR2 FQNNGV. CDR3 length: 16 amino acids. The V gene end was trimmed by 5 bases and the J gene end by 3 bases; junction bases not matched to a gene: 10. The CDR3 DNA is TGTGCCAGCAGCACAAGACTAGCTTCAAGCTACAATGAGCAGTTCTTC. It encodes CASSTRLASSYNEQFF.

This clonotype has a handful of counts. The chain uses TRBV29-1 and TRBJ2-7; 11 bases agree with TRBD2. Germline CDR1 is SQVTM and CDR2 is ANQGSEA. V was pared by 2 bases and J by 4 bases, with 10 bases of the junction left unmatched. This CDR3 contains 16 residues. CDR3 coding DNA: TGCAGCGTTGAATTCGCTAGCGGGGGGCCTGGATACGAGCAGTACTTC. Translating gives CSVEFASGGPGYEQYF.

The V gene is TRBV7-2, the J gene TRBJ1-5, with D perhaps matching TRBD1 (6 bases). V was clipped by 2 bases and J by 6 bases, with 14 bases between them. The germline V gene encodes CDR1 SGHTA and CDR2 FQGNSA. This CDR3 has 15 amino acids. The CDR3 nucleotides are TGTGCCAGCAGCTTACCCCGGGGGCGCGGTCAGCCCCAGCATTTT. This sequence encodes CASSLPRGRGQPQHF.

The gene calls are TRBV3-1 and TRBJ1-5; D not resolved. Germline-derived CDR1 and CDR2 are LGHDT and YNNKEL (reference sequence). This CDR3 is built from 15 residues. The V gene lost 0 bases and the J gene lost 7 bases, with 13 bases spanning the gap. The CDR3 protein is CASSQDLVRGQPQHF. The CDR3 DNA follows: TGTGCCAGCAGCCAAGATTTAGTGCGGGGACAGCCCCAGCATTTT.

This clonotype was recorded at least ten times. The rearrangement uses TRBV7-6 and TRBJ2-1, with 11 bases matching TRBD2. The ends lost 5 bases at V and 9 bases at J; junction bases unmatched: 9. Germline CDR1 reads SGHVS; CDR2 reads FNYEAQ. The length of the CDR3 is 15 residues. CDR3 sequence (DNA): TGTGCCAGCAGCCTGGTAGCGGGGGGGCCCGGTGAGCAGTTCTTC. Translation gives CASSLVAGGPGEQFF.

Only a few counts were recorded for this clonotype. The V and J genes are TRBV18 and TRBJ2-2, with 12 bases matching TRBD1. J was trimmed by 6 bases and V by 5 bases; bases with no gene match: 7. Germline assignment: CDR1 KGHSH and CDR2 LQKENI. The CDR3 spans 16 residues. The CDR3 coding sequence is TGTGCCAGCTCAGAAGGGACAGGGGGCTCCGCCGGGGAGCTGTTTTTT. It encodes CASSEGTGGSAGELFF.

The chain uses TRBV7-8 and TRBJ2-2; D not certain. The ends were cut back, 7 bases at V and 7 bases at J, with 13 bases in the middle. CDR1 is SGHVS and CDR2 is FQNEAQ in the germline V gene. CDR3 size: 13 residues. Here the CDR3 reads CASTTRLVGELFF. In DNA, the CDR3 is TGTGCCAGCACTACTCGGTTGGTCGGGGAGCTGTTTTTT.